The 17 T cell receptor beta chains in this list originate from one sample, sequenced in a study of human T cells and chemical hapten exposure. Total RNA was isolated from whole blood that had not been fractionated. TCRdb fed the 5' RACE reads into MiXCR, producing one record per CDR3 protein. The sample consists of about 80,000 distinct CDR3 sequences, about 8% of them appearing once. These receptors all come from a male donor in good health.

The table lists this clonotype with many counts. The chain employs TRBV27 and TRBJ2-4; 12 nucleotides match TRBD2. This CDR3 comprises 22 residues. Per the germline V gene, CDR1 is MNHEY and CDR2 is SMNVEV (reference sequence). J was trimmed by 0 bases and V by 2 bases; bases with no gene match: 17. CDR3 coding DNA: TGTGCCAGCAGTTTACCTTCTAGCGGGGGGGCTCCCCGCCCGGTAGCCAAAAACATTCAGTACTTC. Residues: CASSLPSSGGAPRPVAKNIQYF.

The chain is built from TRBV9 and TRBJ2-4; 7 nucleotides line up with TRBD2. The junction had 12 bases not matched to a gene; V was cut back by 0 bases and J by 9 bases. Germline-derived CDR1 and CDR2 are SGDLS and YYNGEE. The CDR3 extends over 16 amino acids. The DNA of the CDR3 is TGTGCCAGCAGCGTAGAACTAGCGAGAGGGCTCGGCATTCAGTACTTC. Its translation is CASSVELARGLGIQYF.

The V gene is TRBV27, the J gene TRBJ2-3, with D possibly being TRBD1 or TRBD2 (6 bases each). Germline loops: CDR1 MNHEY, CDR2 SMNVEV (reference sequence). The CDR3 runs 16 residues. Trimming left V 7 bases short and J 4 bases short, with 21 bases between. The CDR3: CASTPFEGGRADTQYF. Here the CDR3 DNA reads TGTGCCAGCACCCCATTTGAGGGGGGCCGGGCAGATACGCAGTATTTT.

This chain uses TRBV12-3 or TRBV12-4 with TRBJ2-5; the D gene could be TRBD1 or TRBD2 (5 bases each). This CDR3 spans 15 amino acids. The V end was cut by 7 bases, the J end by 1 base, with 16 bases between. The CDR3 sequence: CASMRGRQCQETQYF. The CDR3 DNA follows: TGTGCCAGCATGAGGGGACGGCAGTGCCAAGAGACCCAGTACTTC.

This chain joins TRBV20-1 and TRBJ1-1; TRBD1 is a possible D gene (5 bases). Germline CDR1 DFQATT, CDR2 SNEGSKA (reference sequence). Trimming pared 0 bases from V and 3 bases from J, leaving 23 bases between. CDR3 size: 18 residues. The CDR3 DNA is TGCAGTGCTAGAGATGTAGGCAGGCCCTCGGGGCGCGACACTGAAGCTTTCTTT. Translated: CSARDVGRPSGRDTEAFF.

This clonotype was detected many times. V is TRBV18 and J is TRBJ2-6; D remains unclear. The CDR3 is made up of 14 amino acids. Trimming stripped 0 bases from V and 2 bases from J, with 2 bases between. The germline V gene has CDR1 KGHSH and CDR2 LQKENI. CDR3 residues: CASSPPAGANVLTF. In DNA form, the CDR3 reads TGTGCCAGCTCACCACCGGCTGGGGCCAACGTCCTGACTTTC. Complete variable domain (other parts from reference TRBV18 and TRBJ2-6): NAGVMQNPRHLVRRRGQEARLRCSPMKGHSHVYWYRQLPEEGLKFMVYLQKENIIDESGMPKERFSAEFPKEGPSILRIQQVVRGDSAAYFCASSPPAGANVLTFGAGSRLTVL.

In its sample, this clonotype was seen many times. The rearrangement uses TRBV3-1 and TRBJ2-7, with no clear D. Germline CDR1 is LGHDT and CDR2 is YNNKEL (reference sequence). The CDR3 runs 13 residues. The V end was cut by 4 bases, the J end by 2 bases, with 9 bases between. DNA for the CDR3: TGTGCCAGCAGCCCCCTGGCAGCCTACGAGCAGTACTTC. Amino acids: CASSPLAAYEQYF.

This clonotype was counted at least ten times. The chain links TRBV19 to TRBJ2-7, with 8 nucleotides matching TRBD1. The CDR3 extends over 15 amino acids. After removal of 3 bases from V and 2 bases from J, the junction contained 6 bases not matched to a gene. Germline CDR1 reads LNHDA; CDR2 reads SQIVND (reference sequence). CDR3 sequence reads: CASSIRGRGPYEQYF. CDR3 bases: TGTGCCAGTAGTATTAGGGGCAGGGGGCCCTACGAGCAGTACTTC.

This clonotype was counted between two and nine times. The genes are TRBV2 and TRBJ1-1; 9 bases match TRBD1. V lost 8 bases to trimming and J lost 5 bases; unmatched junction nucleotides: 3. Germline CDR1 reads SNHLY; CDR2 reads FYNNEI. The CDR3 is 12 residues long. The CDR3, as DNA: TGTGCCAGCCTGACAGGGGGTACTGAAGCTTTCTTT. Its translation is CASLTGGTEAFF.

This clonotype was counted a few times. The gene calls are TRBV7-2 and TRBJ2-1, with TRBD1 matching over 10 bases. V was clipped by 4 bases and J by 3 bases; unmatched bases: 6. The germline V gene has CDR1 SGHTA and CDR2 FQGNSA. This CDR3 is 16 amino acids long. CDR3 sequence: CASSWKGTGDYNEQFF. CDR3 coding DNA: TGTGCCAGCAGCTGGAAAGGGACAGGGGACTACAATGAGCAGTTCTTC.

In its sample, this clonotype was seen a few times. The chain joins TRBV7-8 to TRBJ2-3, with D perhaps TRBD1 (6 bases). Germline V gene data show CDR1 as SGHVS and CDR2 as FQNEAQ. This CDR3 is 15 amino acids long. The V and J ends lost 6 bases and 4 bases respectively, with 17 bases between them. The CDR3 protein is CASSFEVAGADTQYF. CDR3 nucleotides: TGTGCCAGCAGTTTCGAGGTGGCAGGGGCAGATACGCAGTATTTT. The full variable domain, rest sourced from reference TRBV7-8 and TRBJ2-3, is GAGVSQSPRYKVAKRGQDVALRCDPISGHVSLFWYQQALGQGPEFLTYFQNEAQLDKSGLPSDRFFAERPEGSVSTLKIQRTQQEDSAVYLCASSFEVAGADTQYFGPGTRLTVL.

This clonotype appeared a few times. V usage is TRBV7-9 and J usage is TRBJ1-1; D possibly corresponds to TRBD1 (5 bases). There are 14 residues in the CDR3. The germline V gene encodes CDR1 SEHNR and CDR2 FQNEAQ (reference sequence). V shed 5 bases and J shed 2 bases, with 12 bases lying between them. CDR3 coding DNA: TGTGCCAGCAGCGTCAGGGAAGGCAACACTGAAGCTTTCTTT. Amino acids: CASSVREGNTEAFF.

The CDR3 bases are TGTGCCAGCAGCCCCAGGGGACGGAATTCACCCCTCCACTTT. Its translation is CASSPRGRNSPLHF. This sequence joins TRBV3-1 and TRBJ1-6; D is possibly TRBD1 (6 bases). The ends were cut back, 4 bases at V and 7 bases at J, with 11 bases in the middle. Germline assignment: CDR1 LGHDT and CDR2 YNNKEL (reference sequence). This CDR3 has 14 residues.

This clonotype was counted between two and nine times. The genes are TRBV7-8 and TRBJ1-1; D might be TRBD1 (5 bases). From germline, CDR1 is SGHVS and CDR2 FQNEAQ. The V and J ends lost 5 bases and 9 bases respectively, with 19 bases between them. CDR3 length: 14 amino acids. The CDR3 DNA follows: TGTGCCAGCAGCCCGTGGCGGGACGGAAGAAAAGCTTTCTTT. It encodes CASSPWRDGRKAFF.

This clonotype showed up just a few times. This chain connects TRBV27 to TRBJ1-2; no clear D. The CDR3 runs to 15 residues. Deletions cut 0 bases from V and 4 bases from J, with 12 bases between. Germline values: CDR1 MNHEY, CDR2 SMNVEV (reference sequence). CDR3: CASSLSVDGPYGYTF. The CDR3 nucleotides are TGTGCCAGCAGTTTATCCGTGGACGGACCCTATGGCTACACCTTC.

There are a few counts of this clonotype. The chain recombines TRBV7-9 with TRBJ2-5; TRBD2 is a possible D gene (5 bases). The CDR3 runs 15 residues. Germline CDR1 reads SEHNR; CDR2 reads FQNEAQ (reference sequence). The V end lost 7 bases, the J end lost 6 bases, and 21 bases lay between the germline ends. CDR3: CASTLDGEGFKTQYF. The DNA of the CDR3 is TGTGCCAGCACCCTGGACGGGGAAGGGTTTAAGACCCAGTACTTC.

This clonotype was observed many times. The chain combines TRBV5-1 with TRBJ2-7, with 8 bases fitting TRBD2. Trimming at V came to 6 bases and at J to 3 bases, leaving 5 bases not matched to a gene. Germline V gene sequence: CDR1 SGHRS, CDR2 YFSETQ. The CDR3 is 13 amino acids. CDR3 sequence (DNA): TGCGCCAGCACGTCGAGCGGGAGCTACGAGCAGTACTTC. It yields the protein CASTSSGSYEQYF.